This TCR beta chain was sequenced during a study of long-term antiretroviral therapy in people with HIV. Donors each had at least one pre-ART PBMC sample and at least two post-ART ones. Every one of the participants with HIV received treatment in the United States. Germline V lookup: CDR1 SNHLY, CDR2 FYNNEI. The germline V and J ends were trimmed by 8 bases and 5 bases, with 12 bases remaining between them. This CDR3 spans 12 amino acids. Version v3.0 of the immunoSEQ assay ran at survey level. Sequencing was directed toward about 35,000-50,000 T-cell genomes in each sample. Clones were sequenced by immunoSEQ multiplex PCR, and TCRdb holds only the in-frame ones, with some missing. This table holds about 39,000 clones, 70% to 90% found once.

This specimen consisted of unsorted PBMCs, obtained 1.2 years after starting antiretroviral therapy. The rearrangement links TRBV2 to TRBJ1-1; perhaps TRBD1 as D (6 bases). The source is a woman aged 45 to 65 with HIV. In DNA, the CDR3 is TGTGCCAGCCTAACAGGGTTTACTGAAGCTTTCTTT. Translating it yields CASLTGFTEAFF. Full variable domain (remainder filled in from reference TRBV2 and TRBJ1-1): EPEVTQTPSHQVTQMGQEVILRCVPISNHLYFYWYRQILGQKVEFLVSFYNNEISEKSEIFDDQFSVERPDGSNFTLKIRSTKLEDSAMYFCASLTGFTEAFFGQGTRLTVV.